This T cell receptor beta chain was obtained from a study of T cells after yellow fever vaccination (dated by TCRdb to between 2017 and 2020). Regarding the study in general: The SMART-Seq v4 Ultra Low Input RNA kit was used to prepare libraries from fractions with low cell numbers. To follow T-cell clones before and after both primary and booster YFV17D yellow fever vaccination, bulk TCR alpha and beta repertoires underwent longitudinal sequencing. Two healthy male donors, one aged 18 to 29 and one aged 30 to 39 years, were included in the cohort. Blood samples were taken at several timepoints before and after primary and secondary immunization, and bulk PBMC replicates and cell subsets were isolated. Results and caveats for the whole study, not just this receptor: After the booster, most of the clones that had expanded following primary vaccination were detected again (approximately 95% of CD4 and roughly 90% of CD8), which suggests that memory was broadly maintained. The secondary T-cell response was found to be weaker but faster than the primary response, with a peak reached on day 5 rather than on day 15. The study included only two donors, which limits how far the findings can be generalized. A small fraction of clonotypes showed up in both the CD4 and CD8 compartments, probably as a result of convergent recombination. FACS-sorted repertoires could contain abundant contaminating clonotypes from the bulk population, so computational filtering was required.

From its cysteine to its phenylalanine, the CDR3 spans 15 amino acids. The kept DNA is CDR3 alone, 45 bases in frame from the first base. Trimming takes 1 base from V and 4 bases from J, and the germline ends sit 12 bases apart. The germline V gene supplies CDR1 SGHRS and CDR2 YFSETQ. Sequenced on an Illumina NovaSeq 6000. Synthesis of TCR cDNA relied on 5'RACE template switching, a step that introduced a universal primer site along with unique molecular identifiers. Priming of cDNA synthesis was performed from both the TCR alpha and TCR beta constant segments. Two PCR steps were used to amplify libraries, with sample barcodes and sequencing adapters being added in the second step. Sequencing of libraries was performed on Illumina HiSeq 2500 (2x100 bp) or NovaSeq (2x150 bp). Per the authors' processing: MIGEC was used to demultiplex reads and collapse the reads into UMI consensus sequences, and MiXCR was used for V(D)J alignment. Vaccine-responding clonotypes were identified with edgeR using replicate PBMC samples, with FDR below 0.01 and a log2 fold change above 5 up to day 15 being required. Each bulk clonotype received a CD4 or CD8 identity based on whether the sequenced CD4 or CD8 repertoire contained that clonotype at higher abundance. TCRdb redid the processing of the public reads, applying fastp at Q25 and MiXCR, and retained in-frame beta chains. Rows with one shared CDR3 protein collapse into an entry with the most common genes and DNA. TCRdb's processing, not the study's, gives the V and J calls here. Here the sample has 300,000 to 350,000 distinct CDR3 sequences; approximately 4% occur a single time. Together, the top ten hold 15% to 20% of the sample.

The intended sense of this specimen's treatment or condition label: live attenuated yellow fever vaccine strain. Two biological replicates of bulk PBMCs were collected at each blood-draw timepoint. PBMCs were isolated from peripheral blood using a standard Ficoll-Paque protocol. TriZol was used to extract RNA from bulk PBMCs, from CD4 and CD8 fractions, and from dextramer-positive and dextramer-negative fractions. As concerns this clonotype: This receptor's antigen is unknown. Per-base qualities were not stored, and no clone one base away is much larger.

The receptor's source is a man younger than 35 who received the YFV17D yellow fever vaccine. This sequence uses TRBV5-1 and TRBJ2-1; the D region may be TRBD1 or TRBD2, each matching 5 bases equally. The sample here was PBMCs, taken 15 days after the yellow fever booster vaccination. CDR3 region: CASSLTGTEYNEQFF. The base sequence is TGCGCCAGCAGCTTGACTGGGACGGAATACAATGAGCAGTTCTTC.